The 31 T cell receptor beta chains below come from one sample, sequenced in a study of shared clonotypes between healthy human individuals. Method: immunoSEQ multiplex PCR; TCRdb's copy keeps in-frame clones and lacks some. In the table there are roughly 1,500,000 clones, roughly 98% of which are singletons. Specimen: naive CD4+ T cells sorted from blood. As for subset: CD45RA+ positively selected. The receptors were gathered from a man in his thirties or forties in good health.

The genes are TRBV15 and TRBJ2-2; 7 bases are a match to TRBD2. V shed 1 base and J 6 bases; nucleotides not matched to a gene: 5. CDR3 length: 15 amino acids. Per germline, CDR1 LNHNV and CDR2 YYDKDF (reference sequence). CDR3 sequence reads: CATSRGGRSAGELFF. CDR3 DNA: TGTGCCACCAGCAGAGGCGGGAGATCGGCCGGGGAGCTGTTTTTT.

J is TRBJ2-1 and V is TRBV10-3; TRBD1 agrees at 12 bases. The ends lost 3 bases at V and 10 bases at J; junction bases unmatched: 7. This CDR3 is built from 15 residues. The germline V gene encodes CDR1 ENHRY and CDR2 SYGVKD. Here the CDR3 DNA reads TGTGCCATCAGTGACCCGGGACAGGGGGCGCGGGAGCAGTTCTTC. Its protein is CAISDPGQGAREQFF.

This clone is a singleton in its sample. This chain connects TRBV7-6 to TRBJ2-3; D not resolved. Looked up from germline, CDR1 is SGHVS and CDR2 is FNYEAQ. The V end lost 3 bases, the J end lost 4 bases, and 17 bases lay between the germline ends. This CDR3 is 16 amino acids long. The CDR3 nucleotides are TGTGCCAGCAGCTTCAACCACCCGGGCATCTCAGATACGCAGTATTTT. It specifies CASSFNHPGISDTQYF.

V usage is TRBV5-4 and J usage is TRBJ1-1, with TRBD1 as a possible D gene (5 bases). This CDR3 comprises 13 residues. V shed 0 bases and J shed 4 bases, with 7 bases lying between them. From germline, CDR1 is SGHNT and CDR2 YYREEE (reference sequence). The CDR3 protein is CASSLGQSTEAFF. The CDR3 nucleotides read TGTGCCAGCAGCTTGGGACAGAGCACTGAAGCTTTCTTT.

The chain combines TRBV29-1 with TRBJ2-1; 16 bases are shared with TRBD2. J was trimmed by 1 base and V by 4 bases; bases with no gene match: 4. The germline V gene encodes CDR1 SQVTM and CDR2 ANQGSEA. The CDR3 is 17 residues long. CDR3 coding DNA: TGCAGCGTTGCCGGGACTAGCGGGAGGGCTTCCTACAATGAGCAGTTCTTC. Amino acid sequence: CSVAGTSGRASYNEQFF.

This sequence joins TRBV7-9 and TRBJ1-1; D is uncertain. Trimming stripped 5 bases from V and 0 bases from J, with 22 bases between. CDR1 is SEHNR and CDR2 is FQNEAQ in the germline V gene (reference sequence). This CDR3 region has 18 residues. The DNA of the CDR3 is TGTGCCAGCAGCCACCCCGTTGGAGGGCTTTCATTGAACACTGAAGCTTTCTTT. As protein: CASSHPVGGLSLNTEAFF.

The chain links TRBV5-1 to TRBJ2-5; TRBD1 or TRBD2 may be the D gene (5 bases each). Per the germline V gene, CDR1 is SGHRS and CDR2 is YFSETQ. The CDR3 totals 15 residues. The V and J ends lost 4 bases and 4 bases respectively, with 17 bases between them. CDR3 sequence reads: CASSTQTAAAETQYF. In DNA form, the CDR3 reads TGCGCCAGCAGCACACAGACAGCGGCGGCAGAGACCCAGTACTTC.

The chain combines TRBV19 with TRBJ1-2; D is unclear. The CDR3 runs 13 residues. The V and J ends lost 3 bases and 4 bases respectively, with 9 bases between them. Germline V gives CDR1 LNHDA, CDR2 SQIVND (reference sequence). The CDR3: CASSIGSLYGYTF. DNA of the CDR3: TGTGCCAGTAGTATCGGCAGCCTCTATGGCTACACCTTC.

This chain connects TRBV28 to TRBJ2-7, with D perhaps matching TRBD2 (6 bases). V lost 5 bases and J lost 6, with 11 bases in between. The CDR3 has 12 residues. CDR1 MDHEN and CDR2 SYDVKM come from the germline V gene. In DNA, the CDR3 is TGTGCCAGCAGTGGGACTTTCCTCGAGCAGTACTTC. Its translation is CASSGTFLEQYF.

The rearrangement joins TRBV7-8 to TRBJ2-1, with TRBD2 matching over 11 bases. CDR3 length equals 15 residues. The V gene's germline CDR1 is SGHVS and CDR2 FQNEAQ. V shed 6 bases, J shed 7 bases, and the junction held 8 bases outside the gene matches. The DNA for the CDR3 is TGTGCCAGCAGGACGACTAGCGGGGTATTTAATGAGCAGTTCTTC. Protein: CASRTTSGVFNEQFF.

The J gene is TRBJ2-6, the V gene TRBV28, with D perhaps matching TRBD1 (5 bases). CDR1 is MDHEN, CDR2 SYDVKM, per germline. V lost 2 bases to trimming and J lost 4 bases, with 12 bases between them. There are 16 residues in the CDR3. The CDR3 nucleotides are TGTGCCAGCAGTTTAATATTAGGGGCCGGGGCCAACGTCCTGACTTTC. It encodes CASSLILGAGANVLTF.

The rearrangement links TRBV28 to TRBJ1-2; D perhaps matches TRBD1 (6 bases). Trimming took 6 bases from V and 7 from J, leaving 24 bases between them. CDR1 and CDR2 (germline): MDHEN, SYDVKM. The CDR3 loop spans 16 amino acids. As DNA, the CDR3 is TGTGCCAGCAGCCGAGGGGGGGGCAACTCACTCGGTGGCTACACCTTC. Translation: CASSRGGGNSLGGYTF.

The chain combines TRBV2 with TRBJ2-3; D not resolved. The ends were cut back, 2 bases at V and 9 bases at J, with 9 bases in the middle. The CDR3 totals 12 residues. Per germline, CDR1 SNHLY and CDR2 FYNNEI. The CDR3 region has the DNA TGTGCCAGCAGTGAAACGCTCCCCACGCAGTATTTT. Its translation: CASSETLPTQYF.

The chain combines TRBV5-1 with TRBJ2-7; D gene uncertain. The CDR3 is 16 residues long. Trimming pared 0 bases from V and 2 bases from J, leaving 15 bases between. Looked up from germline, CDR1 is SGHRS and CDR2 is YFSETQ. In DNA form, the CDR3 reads TGCGCCAGCAGCTTGGCCCCGAAGGGCCTGACCTACGAGCAGTACTTC. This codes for CASSLAPKGLTYEQYF.

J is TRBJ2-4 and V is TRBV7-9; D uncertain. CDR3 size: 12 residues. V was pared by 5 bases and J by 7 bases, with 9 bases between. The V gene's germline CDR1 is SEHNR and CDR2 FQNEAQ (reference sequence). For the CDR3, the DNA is TGTGCCAGCAGCCCCCTAAAGAACATTCAGTACTTC. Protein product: CASSPLKNIQYF.

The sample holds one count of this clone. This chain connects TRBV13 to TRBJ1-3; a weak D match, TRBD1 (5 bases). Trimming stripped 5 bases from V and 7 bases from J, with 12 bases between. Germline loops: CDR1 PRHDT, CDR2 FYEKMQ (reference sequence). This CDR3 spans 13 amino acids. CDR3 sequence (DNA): TGTGCCAGCAGCACCCCCGAGGGGAACACCATATATTTT. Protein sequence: CASSTPEGNTIYF.

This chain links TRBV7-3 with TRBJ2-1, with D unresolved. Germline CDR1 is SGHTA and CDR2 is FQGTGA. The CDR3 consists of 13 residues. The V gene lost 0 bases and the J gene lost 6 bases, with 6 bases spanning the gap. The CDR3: CASSLTSANEQFF. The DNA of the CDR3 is TGTGCCAGCAGCTTAACCTCCGCCAATGAGCAGTTCTTC.

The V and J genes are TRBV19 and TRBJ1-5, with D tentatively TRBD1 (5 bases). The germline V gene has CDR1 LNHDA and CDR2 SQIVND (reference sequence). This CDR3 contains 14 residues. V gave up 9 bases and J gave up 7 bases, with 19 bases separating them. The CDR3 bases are TGTGCCAGCCGACGGTCCAGGGAGGACCAGCCCCAGCATTTT. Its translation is CASRRSREDQPQHF.

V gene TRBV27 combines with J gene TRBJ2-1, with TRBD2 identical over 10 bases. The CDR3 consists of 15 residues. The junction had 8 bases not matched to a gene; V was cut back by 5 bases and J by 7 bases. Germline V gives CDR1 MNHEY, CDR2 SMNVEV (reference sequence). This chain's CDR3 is CASSPLAGGGNEQFF. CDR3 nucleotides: TGTGCCAGCAGTCCCTTAGCGGGAGGCGGAAATGAGCAGTTCTTC.

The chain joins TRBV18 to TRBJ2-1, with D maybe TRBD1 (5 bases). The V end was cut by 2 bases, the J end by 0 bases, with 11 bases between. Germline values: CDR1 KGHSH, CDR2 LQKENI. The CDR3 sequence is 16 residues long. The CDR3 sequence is CASSPSDSYSYNEQFF. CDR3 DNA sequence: TGTGCCAGCTCACCAAGCGACAGCTACTCCTACAATGAGCAGTTCTTC.

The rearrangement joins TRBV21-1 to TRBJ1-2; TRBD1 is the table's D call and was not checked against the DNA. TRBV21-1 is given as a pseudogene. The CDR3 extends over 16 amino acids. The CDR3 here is CASSNSQGRPPVGYTF. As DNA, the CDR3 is TGTGCCAGCAGCAATTCACAGGGGCGACCCCCCGTTGGCTACACCTTC.

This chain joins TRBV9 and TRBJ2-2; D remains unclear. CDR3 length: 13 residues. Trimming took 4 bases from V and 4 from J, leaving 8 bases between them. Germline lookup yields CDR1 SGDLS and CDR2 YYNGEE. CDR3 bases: TGTGCCAGCAGCCCCGGGCCCACCGGGGAGCTGTTTTTT. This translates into CASSPGPTGELFF.

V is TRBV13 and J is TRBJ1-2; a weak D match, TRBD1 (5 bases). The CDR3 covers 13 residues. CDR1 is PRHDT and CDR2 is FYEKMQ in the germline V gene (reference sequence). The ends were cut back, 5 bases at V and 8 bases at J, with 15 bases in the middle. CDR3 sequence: CASSPPSGDGYTF. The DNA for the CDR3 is TGTGCCAGCAGCCCCCCGTCGGGGGACGGCTACACCTTC.

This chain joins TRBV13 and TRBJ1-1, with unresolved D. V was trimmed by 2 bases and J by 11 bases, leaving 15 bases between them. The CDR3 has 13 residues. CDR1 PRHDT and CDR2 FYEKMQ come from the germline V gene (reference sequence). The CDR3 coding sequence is TGTGCCAGCAGCTTAAAGGTAGTCGGGGAGGCTTTCTTT. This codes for CASSLKVVGEAFF.

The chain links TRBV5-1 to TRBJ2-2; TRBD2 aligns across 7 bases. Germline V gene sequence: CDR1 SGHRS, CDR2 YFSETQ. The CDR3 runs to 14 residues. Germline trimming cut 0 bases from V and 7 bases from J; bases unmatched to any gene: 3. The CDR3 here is CASSLGPGGGELFF. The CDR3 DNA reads TGCGCCAGCAGCTTGGGACCGGGAGGCGGGGAGCTGTTTTTT.

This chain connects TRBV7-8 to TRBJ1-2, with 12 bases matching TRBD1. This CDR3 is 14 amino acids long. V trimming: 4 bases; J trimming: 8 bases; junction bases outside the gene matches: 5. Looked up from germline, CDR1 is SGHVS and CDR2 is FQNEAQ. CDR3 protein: CASSWGQGALGYTF. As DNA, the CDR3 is TGTGCCAGCAGCTGGGGACAGGGGGCGCTCGGCTACACCTTC.

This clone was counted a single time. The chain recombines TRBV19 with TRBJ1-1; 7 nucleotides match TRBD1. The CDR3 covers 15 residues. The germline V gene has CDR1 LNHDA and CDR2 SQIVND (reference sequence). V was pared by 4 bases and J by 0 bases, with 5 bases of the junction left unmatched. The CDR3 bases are TGTGCCAGTAGTACCCCAGGGGGGCTGAACACTGAAGCTTTCTTT. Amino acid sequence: CASSTPGGLNTEAFF.

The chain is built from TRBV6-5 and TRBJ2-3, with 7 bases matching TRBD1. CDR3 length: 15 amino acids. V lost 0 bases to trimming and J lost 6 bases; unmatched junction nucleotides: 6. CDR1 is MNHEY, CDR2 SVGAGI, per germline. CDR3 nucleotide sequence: TGTGCCAGCAGTTACTCGATCAACAGGGGTGATACGCAGTATTTT. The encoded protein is CASSYSINRGDTQYF.

The CDR3 sequence: CASSYRTGDIGNEQFF. DNA for the CDR3: TGCGCCAGCAGCTACCGGACAGGGGACATCGGGAATGAGCAGTTCTTC. This chain uses TRBV5-1 with TRBJ2-1; 9 bases align to TRBD1. With 3 bases clipped from V and 7 bases from J, the junction kept 11 bases outside the gene matches. CDR3 length equals 16 residues. CDR1 and CDR2 (germline): SGHRS, YFSETQ.

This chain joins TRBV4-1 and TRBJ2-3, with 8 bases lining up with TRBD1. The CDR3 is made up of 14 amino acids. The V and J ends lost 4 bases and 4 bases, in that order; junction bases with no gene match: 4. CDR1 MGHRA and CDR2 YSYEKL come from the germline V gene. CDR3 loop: CASSPTGVADTQYF. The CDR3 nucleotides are TGCGCCAGCAGCCCGACAGGGGTCGCAGATACGCAGTATTTT.

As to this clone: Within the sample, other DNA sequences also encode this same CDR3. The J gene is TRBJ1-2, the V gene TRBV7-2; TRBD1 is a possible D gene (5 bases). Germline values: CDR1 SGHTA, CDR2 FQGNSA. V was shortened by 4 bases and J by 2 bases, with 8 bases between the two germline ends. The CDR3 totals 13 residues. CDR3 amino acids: CASSSGRNYGYTF. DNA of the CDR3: TGTGCCAGCAGCTCGGGACGGAACTATGGCTACACCTTC.